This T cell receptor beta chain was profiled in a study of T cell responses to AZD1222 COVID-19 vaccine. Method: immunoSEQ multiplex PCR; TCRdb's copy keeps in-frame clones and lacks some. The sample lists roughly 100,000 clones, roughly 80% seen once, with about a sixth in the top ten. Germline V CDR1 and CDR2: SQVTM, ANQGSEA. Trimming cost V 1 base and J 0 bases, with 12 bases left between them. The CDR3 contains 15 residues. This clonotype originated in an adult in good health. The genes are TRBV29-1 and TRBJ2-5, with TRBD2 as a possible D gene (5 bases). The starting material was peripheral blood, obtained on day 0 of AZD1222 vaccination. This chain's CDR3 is CSVEVEGRYQETQYF. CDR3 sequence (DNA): TGCAGCGTTGAAGTAGAGGGTCGATACCAAGAGACCCAGTACTTC. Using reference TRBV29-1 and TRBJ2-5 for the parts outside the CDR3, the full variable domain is SAVISQKPSRDICQRGTSLTIQCQVDSQVTMMFWYRQQPGQSLTLIATANQGSEATYESGFVIDKFPISRPNLTFSTLTVSNMSPEDSSIYLCSVEVEGRYQETQYFGPGTRLLVL.